The 6 T cell receptor beta chains below come from one sample, sequenced in a study of cytotoxic CD8 clonotypes in ibrutinib-treated CLL. Libraries were prepared by immunoSEQ multiplex PCR; TCRdb keeps only in-frame clonotypes and omits some of them. The repertoire holds hundreds of thousands of clones, with approximately 75% as singletons. The starting material was PBMCs, obtained after 12 months of ibrutinib treatment. The receptors come from a human donor with chronic lymphocytic leukemia.

This clone was seen just once. The chain couples TRBV11-2 to TRBJ2-1; D may be TRBD1 (6 bases). Between the trimmed V and J ends, which lost 2 bases and 7 bases, there was a span of 12 bases. This CDR3 has 14 residues. The germline V gene has CDR1 SGHAT and CDR2 FQNNGV. CDR3 loop: CASSLWQGLNEQFF. In DNA, the CDR3 is TGTGCCAGCAGCTTATGGCAGGGGTTGAATGAGCAGTTCTTC. Variable domain in full (rest from reference TRBV11-2 and TRBJ2-1): EAGVAQSPRYKIIEKRQSVAFWCNPISGHATLYWYQQILGQGPKLLIQFQNNGVVDDSQLPKDRFSAERLKGVDSTLKIQPAKLEDSAVYLCASSLWQGLNEQFFGPGTRLTVL.

J is TRBJ2-7 and V is TRBV7-9; TRBD2 matches 13 bases. The CDR3 is made up of 19 amino acids. Germline assignment: CDR1 SEHNR and CDR2 FQNEAQ (reference sequence). The V gene end was trimmed by 5 bases and the J gene end by 0 bases; junction bases not matched to a gene: 13. The CDR3 DNA is TGTGCCAGCAGCCCCCCACCCGGGACTAGCGGGACGAGCTCCTACGAGCAGTACTTC. It specifies CASSPPPGTSGTSSYEQYF. The full variable domain, its missing parts supplied by reference TRBV7-9 and TRBJ2-7, is DTGVSQNPRHKITKRGQNVTFRCDPISEHNRLYWYRQTLGQGPEFLTYFQNEAQLEKSRLLSDRFSAERPKGSFSTLEIQRTEQGDSAMYLCASSPPPGTSGTSSYEQYFGPGTRLTVT.

The rearrangement joins TRBV19 to TRBJ2-1; D is unresolved. CDR1 is LNHDA, CDR2 SQIVND, per germline (reference sequence). The germline V and J ends were trimmed by 6 bases and 0 bases, with 3 bases remaining between them. The CDR3 length is 12 residues. The CDR3 DNA follows: TGTGCCAGTAGGAGCTCCTACAATGAGCAGTTCTTC. Its protein is CASRSSYNEQFF.

This clone was seen only a few times. This sequence joins TRBV28 and TRBJ1-2; 7 bases agree with TRBD1. V gave up 6 bases and J gave up 7 bases; unmatched junction bases: 8. Germline CDR1 reads MDHEN; CDR2 reads SYDVKM. The CDR3 loop spans 13 amino acids. This CDR3 reads CASSLLDRAGYTF. The CDR3 nucleotides are TGTGCCAGCAGCTTACTAGACAGGGCTGGCTACACCTTC.

This clone was counted a few times. The V gene is TRBV2, the J gene TRBJ1-4; no clear D. Trimming removed 5 bases from V and 7 bases from J, with 8 bases in between. CDR3 length: 12 amino acids. From germline, CDR1 is SNHLY and CDR2 FYNNEI. The DNA for the CDR3 is TGTGCCAGCAGTTCCGAGGGTGAAAAACTGTTTTTT. This gives the protein CASSSEGEKLFF.

A single count supports this clone. This chain joins TRBV2 and TRBJ2-3; D may be TRBD2 (5 bases). From germline, CDR1 is SNHLY and CDR2 FYNNEI. There are 16 residues in the CDR3. Trimming cost V 6 bases and J 4 bases, with 20 bases left between them. The CDR3 coding sequence is TGTGCCAGCAGCGATCCAGGAGGCCAAGACCCAGATACGCAGTATTTT. Protein product: CASSDPGGQDPDTQYF.